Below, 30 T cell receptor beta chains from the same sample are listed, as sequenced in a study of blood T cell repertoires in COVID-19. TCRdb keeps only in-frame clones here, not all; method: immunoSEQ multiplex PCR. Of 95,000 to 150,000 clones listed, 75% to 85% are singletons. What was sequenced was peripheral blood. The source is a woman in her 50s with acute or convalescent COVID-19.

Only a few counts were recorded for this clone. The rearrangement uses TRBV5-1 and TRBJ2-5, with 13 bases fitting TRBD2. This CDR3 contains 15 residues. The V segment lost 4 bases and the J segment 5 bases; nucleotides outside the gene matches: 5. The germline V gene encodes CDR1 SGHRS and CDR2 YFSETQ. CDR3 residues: CASSLGTSGKETQYF. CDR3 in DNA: TGCGCCAGCAGCCTCGGGACTAGCGGGAAGGAGACCCAGTACTTC.

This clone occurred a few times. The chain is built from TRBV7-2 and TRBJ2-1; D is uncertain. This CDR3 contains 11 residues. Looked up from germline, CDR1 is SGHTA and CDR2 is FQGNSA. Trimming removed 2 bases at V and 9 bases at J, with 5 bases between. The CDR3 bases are TGTGCCAGCAGCTTATGGCTTGAGCAGTTCTTC. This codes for CASSLWLEQFF.

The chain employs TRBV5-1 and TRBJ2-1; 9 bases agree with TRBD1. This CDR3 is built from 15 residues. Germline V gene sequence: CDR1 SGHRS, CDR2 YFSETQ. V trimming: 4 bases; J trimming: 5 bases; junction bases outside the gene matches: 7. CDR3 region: CASSTSGTGNNEQFF. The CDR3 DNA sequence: TGCGCCAGCAGCACCTCCGGGACAGGGAACAATGAGCAGTTCTTC.

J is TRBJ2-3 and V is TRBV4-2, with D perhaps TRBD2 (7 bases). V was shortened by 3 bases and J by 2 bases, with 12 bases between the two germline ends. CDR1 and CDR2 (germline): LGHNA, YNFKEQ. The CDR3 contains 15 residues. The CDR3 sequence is CASSHPGGLTDTQYF. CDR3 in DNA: TGTGCCAGCAGCCATCCCGGGGGGCTCACAGATACGCAGTATTTT.

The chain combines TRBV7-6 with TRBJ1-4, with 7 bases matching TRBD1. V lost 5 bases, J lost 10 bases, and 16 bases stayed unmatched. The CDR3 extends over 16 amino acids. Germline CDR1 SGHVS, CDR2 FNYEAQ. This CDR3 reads CASSPGDRDNEGKLFF. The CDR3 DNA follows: TGTGCCAGCAGCCCTGGGGACAGAGATAATGAAGGAAAACTGTTTTTT.

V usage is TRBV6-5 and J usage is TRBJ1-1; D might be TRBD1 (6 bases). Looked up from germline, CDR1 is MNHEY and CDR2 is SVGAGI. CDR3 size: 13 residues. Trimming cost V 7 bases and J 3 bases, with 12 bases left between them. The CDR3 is CASTRGGYTEAFF. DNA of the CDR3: TGTGCCAGCACCAGGGGCGGATACACTGAAGCTTTCTTT.

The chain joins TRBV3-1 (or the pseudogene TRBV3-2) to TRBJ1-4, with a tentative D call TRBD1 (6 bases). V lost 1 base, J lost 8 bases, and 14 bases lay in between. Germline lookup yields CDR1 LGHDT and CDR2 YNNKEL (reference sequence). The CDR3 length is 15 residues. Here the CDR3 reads CASSQASGAGEKLFF. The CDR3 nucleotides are TGTGCCAGCAGCCAAGCATCAGGGGCAGGGGAAAAACTGTTTTTT.

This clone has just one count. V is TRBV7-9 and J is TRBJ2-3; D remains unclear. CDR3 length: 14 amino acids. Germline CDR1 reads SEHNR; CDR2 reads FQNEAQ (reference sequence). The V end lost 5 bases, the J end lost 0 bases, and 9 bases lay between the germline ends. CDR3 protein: CASSPTPSTDTQYF. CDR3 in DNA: TGTGCCAGCAGCCCTACTCCTAGCACAGATACGCAGTATTTT.

CDR3 coding DNA: TGTGCCAGCTCACGAACCACAGGGGCATCTAGGGAAGCTTTCTTT. Protein: CASSRTTGASREAFF. This rearrangement joins TRBV18 to TRBJ1-1; 7 bases line up with TRBD1. The CDR3 extends over 15 amino acids. V dropped 4 bases and J dropped 8; count of bases not matched to a gene: 13. CDR1 KGHSH and CDR2 LQKENI come from the germline V gene.

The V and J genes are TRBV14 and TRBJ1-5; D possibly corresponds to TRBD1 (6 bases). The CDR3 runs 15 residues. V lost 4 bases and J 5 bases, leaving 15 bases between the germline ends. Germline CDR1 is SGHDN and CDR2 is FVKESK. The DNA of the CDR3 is TGTGCCAGCAGCCCACGGACAGCCCCAGATCAGCCCCAGCATTTT. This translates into CASSPRTAPDQPQHF.

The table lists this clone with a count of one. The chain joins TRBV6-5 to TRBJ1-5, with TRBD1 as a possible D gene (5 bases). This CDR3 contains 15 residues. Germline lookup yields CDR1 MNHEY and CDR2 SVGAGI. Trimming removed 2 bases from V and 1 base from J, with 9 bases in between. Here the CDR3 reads CASSYGPGSNQPQHF. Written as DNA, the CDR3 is TGTGCCAGCAGTTACGGCCCAGGGAGCAATCAGCCCCAGCATTTT.

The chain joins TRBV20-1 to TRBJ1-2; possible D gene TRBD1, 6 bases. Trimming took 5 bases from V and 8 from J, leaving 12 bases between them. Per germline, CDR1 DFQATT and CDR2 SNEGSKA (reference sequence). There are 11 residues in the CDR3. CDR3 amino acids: CSASNRDGYTF. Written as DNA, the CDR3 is TGCAGTGCTTCAAACAGGGACGGCTACACCTTC.

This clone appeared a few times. The CDR3 nucleotides read TGCGCCAGCAGTTCGCCTAGCAGATTAAACGATGAGCAGTTCTTC. Translated: CASSSPSRLNDEQFF. The V and J genes are TRBV5-1 and TRBJ2-1, with D maybe TRBD2 (5 bases). Germline V gene data show CDR1 as SGHRS and CDR2 as YFSETQ. CDR3 size: 15 residues. The germline V and J ends were trimmed by 5 bases and 8 bases, with 20 bases remaining between them.

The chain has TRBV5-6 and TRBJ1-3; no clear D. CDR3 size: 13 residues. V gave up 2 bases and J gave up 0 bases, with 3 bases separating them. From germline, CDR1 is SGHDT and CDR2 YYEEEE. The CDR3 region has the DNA TGTGCCAGCAGCTTCATCTCTGGAAACACCATATATTTT. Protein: CASSFISGNTIYF.

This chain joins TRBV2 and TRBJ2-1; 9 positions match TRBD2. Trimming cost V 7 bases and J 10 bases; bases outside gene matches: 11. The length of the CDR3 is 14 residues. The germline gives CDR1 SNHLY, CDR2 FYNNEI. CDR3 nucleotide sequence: TGTGCCAGCAAGCAGATTAGCGGGAGATGGGAGCAGTTCTTC. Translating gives CASKQISGRWEQFF.

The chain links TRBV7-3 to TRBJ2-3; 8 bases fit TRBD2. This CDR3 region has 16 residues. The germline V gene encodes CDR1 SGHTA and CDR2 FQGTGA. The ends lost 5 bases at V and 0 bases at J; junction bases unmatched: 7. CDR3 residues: CASSPYGGASTDTQYF. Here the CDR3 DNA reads TGTGCCAGCAGCCCCTACGGGGGGGCCAGCACAGATACGCAGTATTTT.

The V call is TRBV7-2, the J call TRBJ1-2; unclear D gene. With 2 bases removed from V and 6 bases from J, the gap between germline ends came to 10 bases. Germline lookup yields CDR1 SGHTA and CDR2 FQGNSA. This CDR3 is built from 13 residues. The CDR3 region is CASSLFFGDGYTF. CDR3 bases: TGTGCCAGCAGCTTATTTTTCGGGGATGGCTACACCTTC.

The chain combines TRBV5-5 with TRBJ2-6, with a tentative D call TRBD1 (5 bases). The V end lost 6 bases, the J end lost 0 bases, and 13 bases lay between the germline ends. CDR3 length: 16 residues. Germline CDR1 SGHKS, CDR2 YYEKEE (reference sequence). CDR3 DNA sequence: TGTGCCAGCAAAGAGACAGTTCCCTCTGGGGCCAACGTCCTGACTTTC. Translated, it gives CASKETVPSGANVLTF.

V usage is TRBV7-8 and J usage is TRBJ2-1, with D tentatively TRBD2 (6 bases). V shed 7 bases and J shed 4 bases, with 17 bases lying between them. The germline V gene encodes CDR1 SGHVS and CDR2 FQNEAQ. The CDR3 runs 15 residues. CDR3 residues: CASTLGDAGYNEQFF. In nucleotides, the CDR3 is TGTGCCAGCACCCTAGGGGATGCGGGATACAATGAGCAGTTCTTC.

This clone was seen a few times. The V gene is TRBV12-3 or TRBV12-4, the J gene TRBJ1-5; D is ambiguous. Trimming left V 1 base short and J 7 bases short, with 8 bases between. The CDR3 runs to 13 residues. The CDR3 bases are TGTGCCAGCAGTTTAGGAGGGTGGCAGCCCCAGCATTTT. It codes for CASSLGGWQPQHF.

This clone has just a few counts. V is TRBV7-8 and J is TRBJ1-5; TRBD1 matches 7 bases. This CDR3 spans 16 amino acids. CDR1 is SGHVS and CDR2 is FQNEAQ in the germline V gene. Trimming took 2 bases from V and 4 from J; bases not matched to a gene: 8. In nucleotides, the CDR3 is TGTGCCAGCAGCTTAACGGACAGGCTAGGGAATCAGCCCCAGCATTTT. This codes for CASSLTDRLGNQPQHF.

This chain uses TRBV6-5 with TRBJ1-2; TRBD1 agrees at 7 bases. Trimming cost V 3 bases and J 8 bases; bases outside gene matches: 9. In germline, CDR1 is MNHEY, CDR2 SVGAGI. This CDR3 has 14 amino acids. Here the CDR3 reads CASSYNDRAEGYTF. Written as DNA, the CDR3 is TGTGCCAGCAGTTATAACGACAGGGCGGAAGGCTACACCTTC.

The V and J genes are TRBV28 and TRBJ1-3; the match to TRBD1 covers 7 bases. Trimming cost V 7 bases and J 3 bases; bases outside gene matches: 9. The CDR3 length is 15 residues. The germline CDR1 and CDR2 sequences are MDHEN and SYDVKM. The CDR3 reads CASIPPNRGGNTIYF. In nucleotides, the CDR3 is TGTGCCAGCATTCCCCCCAACAGGGGTGGAAACACCATATATTTT.

CDR3 region: CASSSSGGIYGYTF. The CDR3 bases are TGTGCCAGTAGCTCGTCAGGGGGAATCTATGGCTACACCTTC. The chain has TRBV19 and TRBJ1-2; 7 nucleotides match TRBD1. Germline V lookup: CDR1 LNHDA, CDR2 SQIVND (reference sequence). The CDR3 spans 14 residues. The J segment lost 4 bases and the V segment lost 6 bases, leaving 8 bases of the junction unmatched.

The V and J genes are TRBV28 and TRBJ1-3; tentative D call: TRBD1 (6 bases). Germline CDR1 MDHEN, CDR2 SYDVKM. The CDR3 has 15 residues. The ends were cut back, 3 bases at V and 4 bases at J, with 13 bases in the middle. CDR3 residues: CASSFPRTVGNTIYF. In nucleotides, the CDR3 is TGTGCCAGCAGTTTTCCCCGGACAGTGGGAAACACCATATATTTT.

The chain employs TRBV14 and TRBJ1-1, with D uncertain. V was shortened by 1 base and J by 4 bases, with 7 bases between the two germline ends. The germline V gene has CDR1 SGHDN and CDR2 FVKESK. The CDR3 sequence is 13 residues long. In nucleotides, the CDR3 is TGTGCCAGCAGCCAAGTCGAGAGCACTGAAGCTTTCTTT. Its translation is CASSQVESTEAFF.

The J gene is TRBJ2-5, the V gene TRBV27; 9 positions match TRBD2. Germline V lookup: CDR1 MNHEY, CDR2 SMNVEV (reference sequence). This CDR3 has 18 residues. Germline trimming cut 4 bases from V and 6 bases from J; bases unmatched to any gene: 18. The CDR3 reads CASSSTHMRASGMQTQYF. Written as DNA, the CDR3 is TGTGCCAGCAGTTCCACACACATGAGGGCTAGCGGGATGCAGACCCAGTACTTC.

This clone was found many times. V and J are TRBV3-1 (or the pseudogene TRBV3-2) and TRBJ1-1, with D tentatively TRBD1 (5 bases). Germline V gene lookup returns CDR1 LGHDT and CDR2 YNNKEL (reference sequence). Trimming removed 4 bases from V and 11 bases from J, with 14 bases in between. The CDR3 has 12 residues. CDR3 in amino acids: CASSLRGVAAFF. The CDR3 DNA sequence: TGTGCCAGCAGCCTCCGGGGGGTAGCGGCTTTCTTT.

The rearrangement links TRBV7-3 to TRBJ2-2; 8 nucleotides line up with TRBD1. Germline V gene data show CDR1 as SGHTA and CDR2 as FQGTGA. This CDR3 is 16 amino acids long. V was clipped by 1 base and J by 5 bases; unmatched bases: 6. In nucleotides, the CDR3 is TGTGCCAGCAGCTTAATTGCAGGGGGCCGTACCGGGGAGCTGTTTTTT. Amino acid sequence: CASSLIAGGRTGELFF.

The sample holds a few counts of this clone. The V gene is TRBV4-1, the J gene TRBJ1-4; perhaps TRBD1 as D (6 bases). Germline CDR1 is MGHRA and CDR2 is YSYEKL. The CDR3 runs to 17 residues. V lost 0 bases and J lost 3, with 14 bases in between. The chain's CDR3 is CASSQDRGRGANEKLFF. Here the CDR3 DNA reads TGCGCCAGCAGCCAAGATAGAGGGAGGGGGGCTAATGAAAAACTGTTTTTT.